Included here is one T cell receptor (beta chain) sequence, with context. TCRdb's table, derived via immunoSEQ multiplex PCR, lists solely in-frame clones and lacks some. The sample holds about 120,000 clones, about four fifths seen once. Germline CDR1 reads LNHDA; CDR2 reads SQIVND (reference sequence). V lost 5 bases to trimming and J lost 10 bases; unmatched junction nucleotides: 17. The CDR3 totals 16 residues. This specimen belongs to a study of blood T cell repertoires in COVID-19. Study background: T cells, B-cell-depleted T cells, or PBMCs provided the cDNA or gDNA that served as material.

This receptor was taken from a man aged 60 to 75 with active or convalescent COVID-19. The chain is built from TRBV19 and TRBJ2-1, with 7 nucleotides matching TRBD2. Sequencing was carried out using peripheral blood. The CDR3 is CASSPTGGSVLAEQFF. The CDR3 DNA follows: TGTGCCAGTAGTCCCACGGGGGGAAGTGTTCTGGCCGAGCAGTTCTTC.